A single sample gave rise to the 25 T cell receptor beta chains below, sequenced in a study of T cells in Graves' hyperthyroidism and ophthalmopathy. RNA transcripts served as the template for amplifying TCR beta CDR3 regions. The primer set for the first-round RT-PCR of the TCR CDR3 was HTBI. TCRdb processed the multiplex PCR reads anew with MiXCR; each CDR3 protein has one entry. The sample shows 500,000 to 600,000 distinct CDR3 sequences, 46% of them seen only once. Sequencing used peripheral blood or thyroid tissue (not recorded which). All receptors derive from an adult woman with Graves' disease, either hyperthyroidism or ophthalmopathy (not recorded which).

Only one count was recorded for this clonotype. One end of the junction is discordant with germline, which a read error may explain. The chain has TRBV10-2 and TRBJ2-5, with TRBD2 identical over 7 bases. The V gene's germline CDR1 is WSHSY and CDR2 SAAADI. This CDR3 comprises 13 residues. The CDR3 region is CASRGGSGETQHF. The CDR3 bases are TGCGCCAGCAGAGGCGGGAGCGGGGAGACCCAGCACTTC.

The chain is built from TRBV15 and TRBJ1-1, with a tentative D call TRBD1 (5 bases). The CDR3 sequence is 15 residues long. Trimming cost V 2 bases and J 0 bases, with 10 bases left between them. Germline values: CDR1 LNHNV, CDR2 YYDKDF (reference sequence). The CDR3 is CATSRQGRVNTEAFF. The CDR3 nucleotides read TGTGCCACCAGCAGACAGGGTCGGGTGAACACTGAAGCTTTCTTT.

The J gene is TRBJ1-3, the V gene TRBV15, with D possibly being TRBD1 (6 bases). Germline CDR1 and CDR2: LNHNV and YYDKDF (reference sequence). CDR3 size: 18 residues. The V end was cut by 5 bases, the J end by 3 bases, with 23 bases between. Written as DNA, the CDR3 is TGTGCCACCAGCGAACAGGGACTACTAGGGGCGTATGGAAACACCATATATTTT. This sequence encodes CATSEQGLLGAYGNTIYF.

This clonotype turned up a few times. The rearrangement links TRBV27 to TRBJ2-7, with 8 bases matching TRBD2. V lost 3 bases to trimming and J lost 3 bases; unmatched junction nucleotides: 7. Germline loops: CDR1 MNHEY, CDR2 SMNVEV (reference sequence). The CDR3 extends over 15 amino acids. This CDR3 is CASSFVTSGVYEQYF. CDR3 in DNA: TGTGCCAGCAGTTTCGTCACTAGCGGTGTCTACGAGCAGTACTTC.

The genes are TRBV20-1 and TRBJ1-1; D call uncertain. The CDR3 is made up of 13 amino acids. The germline V and J ends were trimmed by 3 bases and 0 bases, with 8 bases remaining between them. The germline V gene encodes CDR1 DFQATT and CDR2 SNEGSKA (reference sequence). The CDR3 coding sequence is TGCAGTGCTAGCAGCCGGCTGAACACTGAAGCTTTCTTT. Its protein is CSASSRLNTEAFF.

V gene TRBV10-3 combines with J gene TRBJ1-1, with 8 bases that match TRBD1. The germline V gene has CDR1 ENHRY and CDR2 SYGVKD. The CDR3 has 13 amino acids. With V trimmed by 5 bases and J by 9 bases, 8 bases remained unmatched. The CDR3 loop reads CAISYSQGAQAFF. The DNA for the CDR3 is TGTGCCATCAGTTATTCTCAGGGGGCTCAAGCTTTCTTT.

This clonotype was detected a few times. The chain is built from TRBV7-9 and TRBJ1-6, with D possibly TRBD1 on 6 matching bases. Germline V gene lookup returns CDR1 SEHNR and CDR2 FQNEAQ (reference sequence). The CDR3 covers 15 residues. V was cut by 5 bases and J by 6 bases, with 14 bases left in between. CDR3 coding DNA: TGTGCCAGCAGCACCAATGGACAGACTAATTCACCCCTCCACTTT. Translation: CASSTNGQTNSPLHF.

The V gene is TRBV10-3, the J gene TRBJ2-5; TRBD2 agrees at 10 bases. This CDR3 comprises 18 residues. Germline values: CDR1 ENHRY, CDR2 SYGVKD. J gave up 2 bases and V 10 bases, and 19 bases lay outside the gene matches. CDR3 amino acids: CASSIRLAGGYRQETQYF. DNA of the CDR3: TGTGCCAGCAGCATCCGGTTAGCGGGAGGCTACCGACAAGAGACCCAGTACTTC.

V usage is TRBV5-1 and J usage is TRBJ1-2, with D hard to call. Trimming removed 0 bases from V and 6 bases from J, with 12 bases in between. Germline V gene data show CDR1 as SGHRS and CDR2 as YFSETQ. CDR3 size: 14 residues. This CDR3 reads CASSLESATNGYTF. In DNA, the CDR3 is TGCGCCAGCAGCTTGGAGTCAGCTACGAATGGCTACACCTTC.

This clonotype was recorded many times. The J gene is TRBJ1-4, the V gene TRBV29-1; D remains unclear. Trimming removed 4 bases from V and 5 bases from J, with 14 bases in between. The CDR3 extends over 14 amino acids. CDR1 is SQVTM, CDR2 ANQGSEA, per germline. The CDR3 is CSVAPDGTNEKLFF. CDR3 DNA: TGCAGCGTTGCCCCGGACGGAACAAATGAAAAACTGTTTTTT.

This clonotype was counted many times. The chain employs TRBV27 and TRBJ2-5; D remains unclear. The ends were cut back, 0 bases at V and 7 bases at J, with 9 bases in the middle. CDR3 length: 13 amino acids. The V gene's germline CDR1 is MNHEY and CDR2 SMNVEV (reference sequence). The CDR3 region has the DNA TGTGCCAGCAGTTTATCCAGCTCGATGACCCAGTACTTC. It encodes CASSLSSSMTQYF.

This clonotype was observed at least ten times. The chain employs TRBV7-8 and TRBJ1-4, with 8 bases fitting TRBD1. The CDR3 sequence is 16 residues long. Germline V CDR1 and CDR2: SGHVS, FQNEAQ. Unmatched junction bases numbered 12, after V lost 5 bases and J lost 7 bases. CDR3 in DNA: TGTGCCAGCAGCACTAGGGTGGTGACAGGGGTTGAAAAACTGTTTTTT. This sequence encodes CASSTRVVTGVEKLFF.

V is TRBV7-2 and J is TRBJ2-5; a possible D gene is TRBD2 (6 bases). Deletions cut 6 bases from V and 1 base from J, with 18 bases between. This CDR3 is built from 16 residues. From germline, CDR1 is SGHTA and CDR2 FQGNSA. The CDR3 spells CASSDRSWRVQETQYF. CDR3 sequence (DNA): TGTGCCAGCAGTGACCGTTCGTGGAGGGTCCAAGAGACCCAGTACTTC.

The chain joins TRBV2 to TRBJ2-2; 8 bases line up with TRBD1. CDR3 length: 15 amino acids. The V and J ends lost 4 bases and 3 bases, in that order; junction bases with no gene match: 4. In germline, CDR1 is SNHLY, CDR2 FYNNEI. This CDR3 is CASSADRVYTGELFF. Here the CDR3 DNA reads TGTGCCAGCAGTGCGGACAGGGTTTACACCGGGGAGCTGTTTTTT.

At least ten counts were recorded for this clonotype. V usage is TRBV4-2 and J usage is TRBJ2-7; TRBD1 agrees at 7 bases. Germline loops: CDR1 LGHNA, CDR2 YNFKEQ. This CDR3 spans 16 amino acids. V trimming: 0 bases; J trimming: 2 bases; junction bases outside the gene matches: 7. The CDR3 sequence is CASSQEGGETAYEQYF. CDR3 DNA: TGTGCCAGCAGCCAAGAAGGGGGCGAAACCGCCTACGAGCAGTACTTC.

The CDR3 spells CASSLYPGLTEAFF. Here the CDR3 DNA reads TGTGCCAGCAGCTTATATCCCGGGTTGACTGAAGCTTTCTTT. The rearrangement joins TRBV7-9 to TRBJ1-1; D unclear. Germline lookup yields CDR1 SEHNR and CDR2 FQNEAQ (reference sequence). Trimming removed 2 bases at V and 5 bases at J, with 12 bases between. The CDR3 consists of 14 residues.

This clonotype was detected ten times or more. The genes are TRBV5-5 and TRBJ2-7; D is unresolved. The CDR3 consists of 12 residues. Looked up from germline, CDR1 is SGHKS and CDR2 is YYEKEE (reference sequence). V was clipped by 5 bases and J by 2 bases, with 8 bases between them. CDR3 bases: TGTGCCAGCAGGGGGATCCCCTACGAGCAGTACTTC. This gives the protein CASRGIPYEQYF.

This clonotype was observed a handful of times. V gene TRBV4-1 combines with J gene TRBJ2-7; 7 bases are a match to TRBD2. Germline assignment: CDR1 MGHRA and CDR2 YSYEKL. CDR3 length: 13 residues. The V segment lost 1 base and the J segment 6 bases; nucleotides outside the gene matches: 3. DNA for the CDR3: TGCGCCAGCAGCCAAGGGGAGGGGTTCGAGCAGTACTTC. This sequence encodes CASSQGEGFEQYF.

This clonotype was counted a single time. The V gene is TRBV25-1, the J gene TRBJ2-3; D perhaps matches TRBD2 (5 bases). The CDR3 is 17 amino acids. CDR1 and CDR2 (germline): MGHDK, SYGVNS. V was trimmed by 5 bases and J by 2 bases, leaving 20 bases between them. CDR3 in amino acids: CASSNPYLAEHTDTQYF. The CDR3 DNA reads as TGTGCCAGCAGTAATCCTTATCTAGCCGAGCACACAGATACGCAGTATTTT.

This chain connects TRBV24-1 to TRBJ1-5; D uncertain. The length of the CDR3 is 12 residues. CDR1 KGHDR and CDR2 SFDVKD come from the germline V gene. V gave up 4 bases and J gave up 7 bases, with 7 bases separating them. DNA for the CDR3: TGTGCCACCAGTGAGAACGGACAGCCCCAGCATTTT. As protein: CATSENGQPQHF.

This clonotype was recorded many times. The rearrangement links TRBV25-1 to TRBJ1-2; D gene unclear. Looked up from germline, CDR1 is MGHDK and CDR2 is SYGVNS. CDR3 length: 11 residues. V dropped 3 bases and J dropped 8 bases, with 7 bases sitting between them. CDR3 loop: CASSDVEGYTF. CDR3 coding DNA: TGTGCCAGCAGTGATGTTGAAGGCTACACCTTC.

This clonotype occurred once. This chain joins TRBV7-6 and TRBJ2-7; 14 nucleotides agree with TRBD2. V lost 5 bases, J lost 2 bases, and 8 bases stayed unmatched. The germline gives CDR1 SGHVS, CDR2 FNYEAQ. The CDR3 contains 17 residues. The chain's CDR3 is CASSLGLAGAIPYEQYF. The CDR3 DNA reads as TGTGCCAGCAGCCTGGGACTAGCGGGAGCCATCCCCTACGAGCAGTACTTC. Full variable domain (rest looked up from reference TRBV7-6 and TRBJ2-7): GAGVSQSPRYKVTKRGQDVALRCDPISGHVSLYWYRQALGQGPEFLTYFNYEAQQDKSGLPNDRFSAERPEGSISTLTIQRTEQRDSAMYRCASSLGLAGAIPYEQYFGPGTRLTVT.

V usage is TRBV15 and J usage is TRBJ2-5, with TRBD1 matching over 9 bases. V was pared by 4 bases and J by 5 bases, with 8 bases of the junction left unmatched. The CDR3 is made up of 15 amino acids. Germline CDR1 reads LNHNV; CDR2 reads YYDKDF (reference sequence). The CDR3, as DNA: TGTGCCACCAGCAAATGGGACAGGGTGGGTGAGACCCAGTACTTC. As protein: CATSKWDRVGETQYF.

This chain uses TRBV11-2 with TRBJ2-7; TRBD1 aligns across 7 bases. CDR3 length: 16 amino acids. V lost 5 bases, J lost 0 bases, and 10 bases stayed unmatched. CDR1 and CDR2 from the germline V gene are SGHAT and FQNNGV. The CDR3 sequence is CASSTYRGHHSYEQYF. CDR3 nucleotide sequence: TGTGCCAGCAGCACCTACAGGGGACACCACTCCTACGAGCAGTACTTC.

A note on this clonotype: A read error may explain this, as a much larger clone is one base away. The chain joins TRBV11-2 to TRBJ2-1; 7 positions match TRBD2. V lost 7 bases to trimming and J lost 10 bases; unmatched junction nucleotides: 16. The germline V gene encodes CDR1 SGHAT and CDR2 FQNNGV. This CDR3 has 15 amino acids. The CDR3 sequence is CASTRPGRGSYEQFF. CDR3 coding DNA: TGTGCCAGCACCCGCCCGGGGAGGGGTTCCTACGAGCAGTTCTTC.